This passage covers 18 T cell receptor beta chains from one sample sequenced in a study of shared clonotypes between healthy human individuals. Measured with immunoSEQ multiplex PCR; TCRdb has only the in-frame clones, and not every one. The data hold some 630,000 clones, with more than 70% observed a single time. The sample consisted of memory CD4+ T cells sorted from blood. The subset: CD45RA-negative fraction. The receptors derive from a woman under 40 in good health.

The CDR3 loop reads CASSLAGTGDVEAFF. CDR3 bases: TGTGCCAGCAGCTTAGCTGGGACAGGGGATGTTGAAGCTTTCTTT. The chain couples TRBV7-9 to TRBJ1-1; 10 bases fit TRBD1. Germline CDR1 is SEHNR and CDR2 is FQNEAQ (reference sequence). The CDR3 loop spans 15 amino acids. J was trimmed by 7 bases and V by 0 bases; bases with no gene match: 5.

This chain joins TRBV28 and TRBJ2-7; D remains unclear. The CDR3 loop spans 8 amino acids. The germline V gene has CDR1 MDHEN and CDR2 SYDVKM. V was trimmed by 8 bases and J by 4 bases, leaving 0 bases between them. The CDR3 sequence: CASYEQYF. DNA for the CDR3: TGTGCCAGCTACGAGCAGTACTTC. Based on the CDR3 plus reference TRBV28 and TRBJ2-7, the full variable domain is DVKVTQSSRYLVKRTGEKVFLECVQDMDHENMFWYRQDPGLGLRLIYFSYDVKMKEKGDIPEGYSVSREKKERFSLILESASTNQTSMYLCASYEQYFGPGTRLTVT.

The chain links TRBV7-2 to TRBJ2-7; 8 bases are shared with TRBD1. This CDR3 has 12 amino acids. The ends lost 6 bases at V and 7 bases at J; junction bases unmatched: 5. The germline V gene has CDR1 SGHTA and CDR2 FQGNSA. The CDR3 DNA is TGTGCCAGCAGTCGGGACAGGACAGAGCAGTACTTC. This codes for CASSRDRTEQYF.

The rearrangement joins TRBV2 to TRBJ2-5; D is possibly TRBD1 (6 bases). CDR3 length equals 14 residues. The V end lost 1 base, the J end lost 5 bases, and 11 bases lay between the germline ends. Germline-derived CDR1 and CDR2 are SNHLY and FYNNEI. The CDR3 region is CASSEVGRGETQYF. CDR3 coding DNA: TGTGCCAGCAGTGAAGTGGGCAGGGGTGAGACCCAGTACTTC. Looking up the rest from reference TRBV2 and TRBJ2-5 gives the full variable domain: EPEVTQTPSHQVTQMGQEVILRCVPISNHLYFYWYRQILGQKVEFLVSFYNNEISEKSEIFDDQFSVERPDGSNFTLKIRSTKLEDSAMYFCASSEVGRGETQYFGPGTRLLVL.

This chain links TRBV5-1 with TRBJ2-1; 11 bases line up with TRBD2. CDR1 is SGHRS, CDR2 YFSETQ, per germline. Germline trimming cut 4 bases from V and 4 bases from J; bases unmatched to any gene: 13. The CDR3 loop spans 18 amino acids. This CDR3 reads CASSVGTSGRSKYNEQFF. DNA for the CDR3: TGCGCCAGCAGCGTCGGGACTAGCGGTAGGTCTAAGTACAATGAGCAGTTCTTC.

The CDR3 nucleotides are TGCGCCAGCAGCCAAGATTCGGGAAGGGGGACCCATACGCAGTATTTT. This sequence encodes CASSQDSGRGTHTQYF. The chain couples TRBV4-1 to TRBJ2-3, with D perhaps TRBD1 (6 bases). V lost 0 bases and J lost 7, with 17 bases in between. This CDR3 has 16 residues. Per the germline V gene, CDR1 is MGHRA and CDR2 is YSYEKL.

This chain joins TRBV18 and TRBJ2-3, with D possibly TRBD1 on 5 matching bases. CDR3 length: 15 amino acids. The V and J ends lost 6 bases and 1 base respectively, with 14 bases between them. Germline assignment: CDR1 KGHSH and CDR2 LQKENI. The CDR3 DNA reads TGTGCCAGCTCCCCAACCACGACAGGCACAGATACGCAGTATTTT. Its protein product is CASSPTTTGTDTQYF.

The chain carries TRBV6-6 and TRBJ1-5, with TRBD1 matching 7 bases. Germline values: CDR1 MNHNY, CDR2 SVGAGI (reference sequence). With V trimmed by 8 bases and J by 1 base, 11 bases remained unmatched. The CDR3 length is 16 residues. CDR3 protein: CASRQGRKASNQPQHF. CDR3 coding DNA: TGTGCCAGCCGACAGGGTCGCAAGGCGAGCAATCAGCCCCAGCATTTT.

J is TRBJ2-2 and V is TRBV4-1; tentative D call: TRBD2 (5 bases). The CDR3 is 16 amino acids. Per germline, CDR1 MGHRA and CDR2 YSYEKL. V was clipped by 4 bases and J by 0 bases, with 12 bases between them. The CDR3 spells CASSLKGLSNTGELFF. DNA of the CDR3: TGCGCCAGCAGCCTCAAAGGACTTTCGAACACCGGGGAGCTGTTTTTT.

V is TRBV7-9 and J is TRBJ2-3; D call uncertain. V was shortened by 0 bases and J by 2 bases, with 6 bases between the two germline ends. Germline loops: CDR1 SEHNR, CDR2 FQNEAQ (reference sequence). The CDR3 covers 14 residues. Written as DNA, the CDR3 is TGTGCCAGCAGCTTAGCATTACCCACAGATACGCAGTATTTT. It yields the protein CASSLALPTDTQYF.

The chain couples TRBV5-1 to TRBJ1-5, with a possible D match to TRBD1 (5 bases). This CDR3 spans 14 amino acids. V lost 4 bases and J 7 bases, leaving 15 bases between the germline ends. From germline, CDR1 is SGHRS and CDR2 YFSETQ. CDR3 coding DNA: TGCGCCAGCAGCCCCGAAACAGGATTCCAGCCCCAGCATTTT. Encoded protein: CASSPETGFQPQHF.

In this sample, this clone turned up once. The chain carries TRBV28 and TRBJ1-2; 9 positions match TRBD1. The CDR3 spans 17 residues. V was pared by 6 bases and J by 1 base, with 12 bases of the junction left unmatched. The germline V gene has CDR1 MDHEN and CDR2 SYDVKM. The CDR3 here is CASSTTSGQGSNYGYTF. CDR3 in DNA: TGTGCCAGCAGCACCACCTCGGGACAGGGCAGTAACTATGGCTACACCTTC.

This clone has just one count. V gene TRBV7-9 combines with J gene TRBJ2-7, with D uncertain. CDR1 SEHNR and CDR2 FQNEAQ come from the germline V gene (reference sequence). V was cut by 5 bases and J by 0 bases, with 14 bases left in between. The CDR3 has 15 amino acids. CDR3 nucleotide sequence: TGTGCCAGCAGCCTAGAGATAGGGTCCTCCTACGAGCAGTACTTC. The encoded protein is CASSLEIGSSYEQYF. The full variable domain, in which reference TRBV7-9 and TRBJ2-7 provide the parts outside the CDR3, is DTGVSQNPRHKITKRGQNVTFRCDPISEHNRLYWYRQTLGQGPEFLTYFQNEAQLEKSRLLSDRFSAERPKGSFSTLEIQRTEQGDSAMYLCASSLEIGSSYEQYFGPGTRLTVT.

This clone has just a few counts. The chain joins TRBV19 to TRBJ2-1, with 7 bases identical to TRBD1. V lost 4 bases, J lost 7 bases, and 10 bases stayed unmatched. CDR3 length: 15 residues. Looked up from germline, CDR1 is LNHDA and CDR2 is SQIVND (reference sequence). The CDR3 sequence: CASSRTGERRNEQFF. The CDR3 coding sequence is TGTGCCAGTAGTAGGACAGGCGAGCGAAGGAATGAGCAGTTCTTC.

This clone was seen a few times. The rearrangement uses TRBV6-1 and TRBJ2-2, with 9 bases lining up with TRBD1. The V gene end was trimmed by 5 bases and the J gene end by 7 bases; junction bases not matched to a gene: 5. Germline CDR1 and CDR2: MNHNS and SASEGT. The CDR3 is made up of 14 amino acids. In DNA, the CDR3 is TGTGCCAGCAGTATGACAGGGGGGATCGGGGAGCTGTTTTTT. It encodes CASSMTGGIGELFF.

This chain connects TRBV5-4 to TRBJ1-2; possible D gene TRBD1, 5 bases. Trimming took off 0 bases at V and 8 bases at J, with 20 bases between the two ends. CDR1 SGHNT and CDR2 YYREEE come from the germline V gene (reference sequence). There are 16 residues in the CDR3. For the CDR3, the DNA is TGTGCCAGCAGCTTGGAGCTGGGACCGCTTTTTAGGGGCTACACCTTC. It yields the protein CASSLELGPLFRGYTF.

This chain connects TRBV7-9 to TRBJ2-2; TRBD1 aligns across 8 bases. V was clipped by 5 bases and J by 4 bases; unmatched bases: 6. The CDR3 is 15 residues long. The germline CDR1 and CDR2 sequences are SEHNR and FQNEAQ (reference sequence). For the CDR3, the DNA is TGTGCCAGCAGCCGGGACAGGCTAAGCACCGGGGAGCTGTTTTTT. Residues: CASSRDRLSTGELFF.

This chain uses TRBV7-9 with TRBJ1-5, with 9 positions matching TRBD1. Germline V gene sequence: CDR1 SEHNR, CDR2 FQNEAQ (reference sequence). V lost 5 bases and J lost 5; bases outside the gene matches: 10. This CDR3 is 16 amino acids long. The CDR3 loop is CASSGTTGGPDQPQHF. CDR3 coding DNA: TGTGCCAGCAGCGGTACCACAGGGGGCCCTGATCAGCCCCAGCATTTT.